This TCR beta chain comes out of a study of immune heterogeneity within non-small cell lung tumors. Study-wide results and limits: Largely distinct from one individual patient to the next were the high-frequency T-cell receptor beta clonotypes.

This clonotype is termed medium-sized (0.01 to 0.1%). Antigen unknown. TCR beta CDR3 was amplified by multiplex PCR using 32 V and 13 J primers. A single record per CDR3 protein comes from TCRdb applying MiXCR to the multiplex PCR reads. The sample records more than 2,000 distinct CDR3 sequences, around 23% being singletons. Samples each supplied about 600 ng of bulk tumor genomic DNA as template. Primary tumors were biopsied several times each, far apart, intraoperatively. These patients got curative surgery after being newly diagnosed with untreated non-small cell lung cancer. Each donor was a newly diagnosed non-small cell lung cancer patient undergoing surgery with curative intent. The CDR3 contains 19 residues. The junction had 11 bases not matched to a gene; V was cut back by 3 bases and J by 0 bases. Germline CDR1 LGHNA, CDR2 YNFKEQ.

The source of this sequence is a middle-aged man with non-small cell lung cancer. The V and J genes are TRBV4-2 and TRBJ2-2, with 9 bases aligning to TRBD2. Input material: lung tumor tissue. The CDR3 loop reads CASSQRNRASGANTGELFF. CDR3 sequence (DNA): TGTGCCAGCAGCCAGCGCAACCGGGCTAGCGGGGCGAACACCGGGGAGCTGTTTTTT.